Listed below are T cell receptor beta chains from one sample, sequenced in a study of cytomegalovirus exposure and HLA in healthy donors. This table comes from immunoSEQ multiplex PCR, and its TCRdb copy is limited to in-frame clones, with some not included. This table holds 130,000 or so clones, 75% to 85% found once. The sequencing input was PBMCs. The source is a woman in her forties or fifties in good health and CMV-seropositive. The CDR3 runs from the conserved cysteine through the conserved F or W. The order of the fields is D gene, J gene, V gene, clone size, CDR3 DNA, CDR3 protein. D genes are given only for firm matches. Clone size is not always given. Where it is, it says once, few, many or a class for expanded clones.

>NA|TRBJ1-2|TRBV29-1|NA
TGCAGCGTTGAAACCCTGAGTAGGGGACACCGTGGCTACACCTTC
CSVETLSRGHRGYTF
>NA|TRBJ2-2|TRBV9|NA
TGTGCCAGCAGCGAACCCGGAGGCACCGGGGAGCTGTTTTTT
CASSEPGGTGELFF
>NA|TRBJ2-5|TRBV7-2|NA
TGTGCCAGCAGCACCCAACGACAGAGACAAGAGACCCAGTACTTC
CASSTQRQRQETQYF
>NA|TRBJ1-1|TRBV6-1|few
TGTGCCAGCAGTGAACCCACAGACACTGAAGCTTTCTTT
CASSEPTDTEAFF
>TRBD1|TRBJ1-4|TRBV19|once
TGTGCCAGTGCCGGGACAGGGGATGAAAAACTGTTTTTT
CASAGTGDEKLFF
>NA|TRBJ2-7|TRBV4-2|NA
TGTGCCAGCAGCCAAGCCAGATTCTACGAGCAGTACTTC
CASSQARFYEQYF
>NA|TRBJ1-5|TRBV11-3|NA
TGTGCCAGGAAAGCTCAGCCCCAGCATTTT
CARKAQPQHF
>NA|TRBJ2-4|TRBV6-6|once
TGTGCCAGCAGTTACCGGGCCCGACTAGGAGACATTCAGTACTTC
CASSYRARLGDIQYF
>NA|TRBJ2-7|TRBV7-2|NA
TGTGCCAGCAGCTTCGCCACATCCTACGAGCAGTACTTC
CASSFATSYEQYF
>NA|TRBJ1-3|TRBV4-3|few
TGCGCCAGCAGCCGGGGTGGGGCGAGCTCTGGAAACACCATATATTTT
CASSRGGASSGNTIYF
>TRBD2|TRBJ2-7|TRBV7-8|NA
TGTGCCAGCAGCCTGCCGCTAGCGGTCCACGAGCAGTACTTC
CASSLPLAVHEQYF
>TRBD1|TRBJ2-7|TRBV7-2|few
TGTGCCAGCAACCCCCCGACAGGGAACTCCTACGAGCAGTACTTC
CASNPPTGNSYEQYF
>NA|TRBJ1-5|TRBV4-2|few
TGTGCCAGCAGCCAAGACGGGACAAGCAATCAGCCCCAGCATTTT
CASSQDGTSNQPQHF
>NA|TRBJ1-5|TRBV4-3|NA
TGCGCCAGCAGCCAAGAATGGAAGGGGGACAGCAATCAGCCCCAGCATTTT
CASSQEWKGDSNQPQHF
>NA|TRBJ1-2|TRBV2|once
TGTGCCAGCAGTAGCGCAGGGTCAGCTAACTATGGCTACACCTTC
CASSSAGSANYGYTF
>NA|TRBJ2-7|TRBV7-9|NA
TGTGCCAGCAGCTTGAAGAACCGGGGAGCTGAGCAGTACTTC
CASSLKNRGAEQYF
>NA|TRBJ2-7|TRBV7-9|NA
TGTGCCAGCAGCTTTTCGAAGGGGGACAAGGTAGGCTACGAGCAGTACTTC
CASSFSKGDKVGYEQYF
>NA|TRBJ2-1|TRBV25-1|NA
TGTGCCAGCAGCCAAAGGGGGGGACTCTACAATGAGCAGTTCTTC
CASSQRGGLYNEQFF
>NA|TRBJ1-1|TRBV9|NA
TGTGCCAGCATCCGGGTTAGCGGGGGCGTGAACACTGAAGCTTTCTTT
CASIRVSGGVNTEAFF
>TRBD1|TRBJ1-6|TRBV5-6|NA
TGTGCCAGCAGCCTCCGACCGGGACAGGGCAATTCACCCCTCCACTTT
CASSLRPGQGNSPLHF
>TRBD2|TRBJ2-7|TRBV10-2|once
TGCGCCAGCAAAGCTAGCGGGGGGGCGTACGAGCAGTACTTC
CASKASGGAYEQYF
>NA|TRBJ2-7|TRBV4-2|NA
TGTGCCAGCAGCCAAGTGCAGGGCGAGCAGTACTTC
CASSQVQGEQYF
>NA|TRBJ1-2|TRBV11-2|once
TGTGCCAGCAGCTTAGGTCCCCCGGGGGTGAACTATGGCTACACCTTC
CASSLGPPGVNYGYTF
>TRBD2|TRBJ2-7|TRBV7-2|NA
TGTGCCAGCAGCCTTCGGGACTATAACTACGAGCAGTACTTC
CASSLRDYNYEQYF
>TRBD2|TRBJ2-7|TRBV9|NA
TGTGCCAGCAGCCCCCGCCCGGGACTAGCCCTCTACGAGCAGTACTTC
CASSPRPGLALYEQYF
>TRBD2|TRBJ2-5|TRBV7-9|NA
TGTGCCAGCAGCCCAAGGACTAGCGGAGAGACCCAGTACTTC
CASSPRTSGETQYF
>TRBD2|TRBJ2-1|TRBV11-3|NA
TGTGCCAGCAGCTTTAGCGGGGACTACAATGAGCAGTTCTTC
CASSFSGDYNEQFF
>TRBD1|TRBJ2-4|TRBV13|NA
TGTGCCAGCAGCTTACTGACAGGGGAGAACATTCAGTACTTC
CASSLLTGENIQYF
>TRBD1|TRBJ2-5|TRBV9|NA
TGTGCCAGCAGCGGGACAGGGGGGGAGACCCAGTACTTC
CASSGTGGETQYF
>TRBD1|TRBJ1-1|TRBV7-3|NA
TGTGCCAGCAGCTTAAATCAGGGGGACCCGATTGAAGCTTTCTTT
CASSLNQGDPIEAFF
>NA|TRBJ1-5|TRBV7-2|NA
TGTGCCAGCAGCTCCACAGACCAGGGTAATCAGCCCCAGCATTTT
CASSSTDQGNQPQHF
>NA|TRBJ2-1|TRBV27|NA
TGTGCCAGCAGGAGGGTGTCCTACAATGAGCAGTTCTTC
CASRRVSYNEQFF
>TRBD2|TRBJ2-7|TRBV2|NA
TGTGCCAGCAGTGCGACCCTAGCGGGAGGGCCCAGAGAGCAGTACTTC
CASSATLAGGPREQYF
>NA|TRBJ1-1|TRBV5-1|NA
TGCGCCAGCAGCTTAGGTGGAGGCACTGAAGCTTTCTTT
CASSLGGGTEAFF
>NA|TRBJ1-1|TRBV7-2|NA
TGTGCCAGCAGCTTAGCTAACAGGGTTATGAACACTGAAGCTTTCTTT
CASSLANRVMNTEAFF
>TRBD1|TRBJ1-1|TRBV18|NA
TGTGCCAGCTCGCCTCGGGACAGGAGCTTGGACACTGAAGCTTTCTTT
CASSPRDRSLDTEAFF
>TRBD2|TRBJ2-1|TRBV6-6|NA
TGTGCCAGCAGTCTGGCGGGAGCAAAGGGGAATGAGCAGTTCTTC
CASSLAGAKGNEQFF
>NA|TRBJ1-1|TRBV9|NA
TGTGCCAGCAGCGTACACGGGGGGACAATGAACACTGAAGCTTTCTTT
CASSVHGGTMNTEAFF
>NA|TRBJ1-1|TRBV4-3|once
TGCGCCAGCAGCCAAGACGCTGATCAGCGAGGGCTTCTTGGAGGCACTGAAGCTTTCTTT
CASSQDADQRGLLGGTEAFF
>NA|TRBJ2-3|TRBV9|NA
TGTGCCAGCAGCGTGGGAGGGGGGATCGCAGATACGCAGTATTTT
CASSVGGGIADTQYF
>NA|TRBJ2-3|TRBV5-1|once
TGCGCCAGCAGCTCCTCCCTCGACAGGCAGTATTTT
CASSSSLDRQYF
>NA|TRBJ1-2|TRBV7-2|NA
TGTGCCAGCAGCCACCGCCCCAACACTAACTATGGCTACACCTTC
CASSHRPNTNYGYTF
>TRBD1|TRBJ2-5|TRBV18|NA
TGTGCCAGCTCGACGACAGGGAGTCGGGAGACCCAGTACTTC
CASSTTGSRETQYF
>TRBD2|TRBJ2-7|TRBV5-1|few
TGCGCCAGCAGCGTCATCCCGGGGCTAGCGGGAGCGAATGCCTACGAGCAGTACTTC
CASSVIPGLAGANAYEQYF
>TRBD2|TRBJ2-1|TRBV27|NA
TGTGCCAGCAGAACCACTAGCGGAAGCTCCTACAATGAGCAGTTCTTC
CASRTTSGSSYNEQFF
>NA|TRBJ2-6|TRBV7-6|NA
TGTGCCAGCAGTCCAACTAGAACCGGGACTCACTCTGGGGCCAACGTCCTGACTTTC
CASSPTRTGTHSGANVLTF
>NA|TRBJ2-5|TRBV4-2|NA
TGTGCCAGCAGCCAAGATCCCCTTAGGGGAAAGACCCAGTACTTC
CASSQDPLRGKTQYF
>TRBD1|TRBJ2-7|TRBV7-9|once
TGTGCCAGCAGCACCCTGGGACAGGGAATCTCCTACGAGCAGTACTTC
CASSTLGQGISYEQYF
>NA|TRBJ2-4|TRBV7-9|NA
TGTGCCAGCAGCTTGGAAGGGGCCATAGCCAAAAACATTCAGTACTTC
CASSLEGAIAKNIQYF
>TRBD1|TRBJ2-4|TRBV5-4|NA
TGTGCCAGCAGCTCCCTGGGACAGGGGGCGTCCAAAAACATTCAGTACTTC
CASSSLGQGASKNIQYF
>TRBD2|TRBJ2-3|TRBV28|few
TGTGCCAGCAGTTTAAGCGGGGGCGGCACAGATACGCAGTATTTT
CASSLSGGGTDTQYF
>TRBD1|TRBJ1-2|TRBV5-1|NA
TGCGCCAGCAGCTTCGAGCCGGGACAGGTGATCCATGGCTACACCTTC
CASSFEPGQVIHGYTF
>TRBD2|TRBJ2-7|TRBV7-2|NA
TGTGCCAGCAGGTCTACTAGCGGGAGAGACTACGAGCAGTACTTC
CASRSTSGRDYEQYF
>TRBD2|TRBJ2-3|TRBV7-2|NA
TGTGCCAGCAGCTCCAGGACTAGCGGGGGGGCTGGAGATACGCAGTATTTT
CASSSRTSGGAGDTQYF
>TRBD2|TRBJ2-1|TRBV9|NA
TGTGCCAGCAGTCTAGCGGGGTACTACAATGAGCAGTTCTTC
CASSLAGYYNEQFF